These 13 T cell receptor beta chains were all obtained from the same sample, sequenced in a study of blood T cells in healthy people across ages. Together with a sample-barcoded 5' primer, a J-beta primer mix was included in a second PCR lasting about 6 to 12 cycles. Each CDR3 protein gets one entry after TCRdb re-called the 5' RACE reads with MiXCR. Here the sample spans about 810,000 distinct CDR3 sequences, under 40% being singletons. Material for sequencing was blood. These receptors came from a man aged 18 to 29 in good health.

At least ten counts were recorded for this clonotype. The J gene is TRBJ1-1, the V gene TRBV12-3 or TRBV12-4; a possible D gene is TRBD1 (5 bases). Trimming removed 4 bases from V and 0 bases from J, with 9 bases in between. The CDR3 runs to 14 residues. CDR3 protein: CASSSGLLNTEAFF. In DNA, the CDR3 is TGTGCCAGCAGTTCGGGACTCCTGAACACTGAAGCTTTCTTT.

V and J are TRBV29-1 and TRBJ2-5; 7 bases agree with TRBD1. The DNA end lines up better with TRBJ2-7; the J call may be wrong. The CDR3 has 13 amino acids. Germline V gives CDR1 SQVTM, CDR2 ANQGSEA. The CDR3 loop is CSVGGTVTYEQYF. CDR3 DNA sequence: TGCAGCGTTGGGGGGACAGTCACCTACGAGCAGTACTTC.

The V call is TRBV3-1, the J call TRBJ1-4; D is undetermined. The V and J ends lost 1 base and 3 bases respectively, with 12 bases between them. The germline V gene encodes CDR1 LGHDT and CDR2 YNNKEL (reference sequence). The CDR3 covers 16 residues. The CDR3 here is CASSQVPATANEKLFF. CDR3 DNA: TGTGCCAGCAGCCAAGTCCCGGCGACGGCTAATGAAAAACTGTTTTTT.

This clonotype was counted only a few times. The chain has TRBV27 and TRBJ1-5; no definite D call. V lost 4 bases and J lost 0, with 10 bases in between. Germline V gene lookup returns CDR1 MNHEY and CDR2 SMNVEV (reference sequence). This CDR3 is built from 15 residues. As DNA, the CDR3 is TGTGCCAGCAGTTATGGGCCCTATAGCAATCAGCCCCAGCATTTT. It specifies CASSYGPYSNQPQHF.

The sample holds a few counts of this clonotype. The CDR3 loop reads CASSFEDSGANVLTF. The CDR3 nucleotides are TGCGCCAGCAGCTTCGAGGACTCTGGGGCCAACGTCCTGACTTTC. The rearrangement joins TRBV5-1 to TRBJ2-6; D not certain. CDR1 and CDR2 (germline): SGHRS, YFSETQ. V dropped 2 bases and J dropped 0 bases, with 6 bases sitting between them. The CDR3 length is 15 residues.

In the case of this clonotype: The junction does not match germline at one end; this may be a read error. This CDR3 reads CAGSLSGGTTYEQYF. The CDR3 DNA sequence: TGTGCCGGCTCACTTAGCGGGGGTACCACCTACGAGCAGTACTTC. The rearrangement uses TRBV18 and TRBJ2-7; 9 bases agree with TRBD2. Germline V gene data show CDR1 as KGHSH and CDR2 as LQKENI. The CDR3 spans 15 residues.

This clonotype turned up a few times. The V gene is TRBV27, the J gene TRBJ2-2; D possibly corresponds to TRBD1 (5 bases). Trimming left V 2 bases short and J 5 bases short, with 12 bases between. CDR1 and CDR2 (germline): MNHEY, SMNVEV (reference sequence). The length of the CDR3 is 15 residues. Written as DNA, the CDR3 is TGTGCCAGCAGTTTACTCCAGGGTGGAACCGGGGAGCTGTTTTTT. This translates into CASSLLQGGTGELFF.

The CDR3 loop reads CAWNRGGSNQPQHF. The CDR3 DNA follows: TGTGCCTGGAACAGGGGGGGAAGCAATCAGCCCCAGCATTTT. The rearrangement uses TRBV30 and TRBJ1-5, with TRBD1 matching over 8 bases. The CDR3 has 14 amino acids. J lost 1 base, V lost 4 bases, and 3 bases had no gene match. Germline lookup yields CDR1 GTSNPN and CDR2 SVGIG (reference sequence).

J is TRBJ2-3 and V is TRBV7-2; 9 bases agree with TRBD2. This CDR3 spans 16 amino acids. Germline V gives CDR1 SGHTA, CDR2 FQGNSA. V lost 1 base, J lost 4 bases, and 6 bases stayed unmatched. The CDR3: CASSLVWASGADTQYF. CDR3 DNA sequence: TGTGCCAGCAGCTTAGTATGGGCTAGCGGGGCAGATACGCAGTATTTT.

About this clonotype: The junction shows a germline mismatch at one end, possibly a read error. The rearrangement links TRBV7-2 to TRBJ1-4; D gene ambiguous. Germline CDR1 SGHTA, CDR2 FQGNSA. The CDR3 consists of 16 residues. The CDR3 nucleotides read TGTGCCAGCAGCTTAGCGTCGGGCCCCTATAATGAAAAACTGATTTTT. Translation gives CASSLASGPYNEKLIF.

This clonotype was counted a single time. The chain recombines TRBV3-1 with TRBJ1-1, with 7 bases aligning to TRBD1. Germline-derived CDR1 and CDR2 are LGHDT and YNNKEL (reference sequence). CDR3 length: 14 amino acids. V gave up 4 bases and J gave up 12 bases; unmatched junction bases: 14. In DNA, the CDR3 is TGTGCCAGCAGCCGTCTTCGGGAGACAGGGCAAACTTTCTTT. Its translation: CASSRLRETGQTFF.

This clonotype was counted many times. The V call is TRBV6-2 or TRBV6-3, the J call TRBJ2-1; D uncertain. V was cut by 7 bases and J by 0 bases, with 10 bases left in between. Germline-derived CDR1 and CDR2 are MNHEY and SVGEGT. The CDR3 covers 14 residues. CDR3 bases: TGTGCCAGCATGGGCAGCAGCTCCTACAATGAGCAGTTCTTC. It is translated as CASMGSSSYNEQFF.

This clonotype has just a few counts. The rearrangement joins TRBV5-1 to TRBJ2-7; a weak D match, TRBD2 (5 bases). Trimming left V 4 bases short and J 3 bases short, with 11 bases between. This CDR3 region has 13 residues. The germline V gene encodes CDR1 SGHRS and CDR2 YFSETQ. The CDR3 loop is CASSDGLLYEQYF. In DNA form, the CDR3 reads TGCGCCAGCAGCGACGGACTCCTCTACGAGCAGTACTTC. The full variable domain, its missing parts supplied by reference TRBV5-1 and TRBJ2-7, is KAGVTQTPRYLIKTRGQQVTLSCSPISGHRSVSWYQQTPGQGLQFLFEYFSETQRNKGNFPGRFSGRQFSNSRSEMNVSTLELGDSALYLCASSDGLLYEQYFGPGTRLTVT.